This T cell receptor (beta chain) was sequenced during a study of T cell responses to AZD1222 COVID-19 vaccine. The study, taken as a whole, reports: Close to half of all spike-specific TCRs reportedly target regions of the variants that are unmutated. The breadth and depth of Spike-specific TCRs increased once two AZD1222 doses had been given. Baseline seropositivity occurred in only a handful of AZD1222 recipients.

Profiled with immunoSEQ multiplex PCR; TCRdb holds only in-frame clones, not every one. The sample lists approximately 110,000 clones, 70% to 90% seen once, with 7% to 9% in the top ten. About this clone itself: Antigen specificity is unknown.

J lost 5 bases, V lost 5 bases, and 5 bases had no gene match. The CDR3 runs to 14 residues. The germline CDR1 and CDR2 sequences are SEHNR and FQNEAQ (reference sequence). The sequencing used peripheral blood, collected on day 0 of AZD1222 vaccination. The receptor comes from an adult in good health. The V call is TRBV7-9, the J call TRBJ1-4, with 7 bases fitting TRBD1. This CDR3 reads CASSEGTANEKLFF. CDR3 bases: TGTGCCAGCAGCGAGGGGACAGCGAATGAAAAACTGTTTTTT.